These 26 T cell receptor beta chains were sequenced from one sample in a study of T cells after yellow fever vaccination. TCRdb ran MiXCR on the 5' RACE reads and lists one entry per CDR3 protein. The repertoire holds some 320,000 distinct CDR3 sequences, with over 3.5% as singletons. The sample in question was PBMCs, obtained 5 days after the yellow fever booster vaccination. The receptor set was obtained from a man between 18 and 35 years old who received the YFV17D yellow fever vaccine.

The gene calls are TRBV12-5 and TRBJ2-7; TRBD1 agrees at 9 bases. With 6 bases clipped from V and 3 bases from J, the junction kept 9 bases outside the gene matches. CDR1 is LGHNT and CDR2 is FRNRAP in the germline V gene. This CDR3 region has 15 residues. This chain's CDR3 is CASGDAGQGFYEQYF. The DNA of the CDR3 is TGTGCTAGTGGCGACGCGGGACAGGGTTTCTACGAGCAGTACTTC.

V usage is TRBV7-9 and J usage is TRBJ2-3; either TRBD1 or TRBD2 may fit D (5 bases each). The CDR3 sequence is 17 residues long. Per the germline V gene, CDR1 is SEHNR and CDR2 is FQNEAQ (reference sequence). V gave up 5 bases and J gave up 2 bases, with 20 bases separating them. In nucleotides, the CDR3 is TGTGCCAGCAGCCCACCCCCCTCGGTGGGGGACACAGATACGCAGTATTTT. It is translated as CASSPPPSVGDTDTQYF.

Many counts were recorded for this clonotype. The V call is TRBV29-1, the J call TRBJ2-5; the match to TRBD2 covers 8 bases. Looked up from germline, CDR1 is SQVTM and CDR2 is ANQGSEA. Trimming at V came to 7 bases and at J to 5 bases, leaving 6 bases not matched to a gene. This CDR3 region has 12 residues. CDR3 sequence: CSARGGLETQYF. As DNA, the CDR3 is TGCAGCGCTCGGGGGGGCCTGGAGACCCAGTACTTC.

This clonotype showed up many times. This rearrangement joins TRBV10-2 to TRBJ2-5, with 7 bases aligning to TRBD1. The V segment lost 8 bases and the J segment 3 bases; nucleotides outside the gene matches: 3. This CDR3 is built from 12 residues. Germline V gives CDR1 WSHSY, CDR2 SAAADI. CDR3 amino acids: CASPTGEETQYF. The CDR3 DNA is TGCGCCAGCCCCACAGGGGAAGAGACCCAGTACTTC.

CDR3 sequence reads: CASSGVDRGIRTGELFF. DNA of the CDR3: TGTGCCAGCAGTGGGGTGGATAGGGGTATACGCACCGGGGAGCTGTTTTTT. The chain has TRBV2 and TRBJ2-2, with D perhaps matching TRBD1 (5 bases). The CDR3 runs 17 residues. The germline gives CDR1 SNHLY, CDR2 FYNNEI. V was pared by 4 bases and J by 4 bases, with 19 bases between.

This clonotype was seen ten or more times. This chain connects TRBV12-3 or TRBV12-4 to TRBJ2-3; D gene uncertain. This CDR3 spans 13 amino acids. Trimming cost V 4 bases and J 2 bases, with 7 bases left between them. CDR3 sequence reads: CASSSGHTDTQYF. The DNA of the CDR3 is TGTGCCAGCAGTTCGGGCCACACAGATACGCAGTATTTT.

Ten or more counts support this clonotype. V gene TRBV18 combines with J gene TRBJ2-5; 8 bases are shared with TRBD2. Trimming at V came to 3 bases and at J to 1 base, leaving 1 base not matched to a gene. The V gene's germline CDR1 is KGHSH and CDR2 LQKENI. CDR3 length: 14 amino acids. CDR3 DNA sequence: TGTGCCAGCTCACCGGCGGGGGGCCAAGAGACCCAGTACTTC. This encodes CASSPAGGQETQYF.

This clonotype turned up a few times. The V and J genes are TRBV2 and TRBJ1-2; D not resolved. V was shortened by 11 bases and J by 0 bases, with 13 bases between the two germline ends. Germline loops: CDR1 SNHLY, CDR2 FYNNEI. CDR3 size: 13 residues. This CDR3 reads CAAVDASNYGYTF. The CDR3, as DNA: TGTGCCGCGGTGGACGCATCTAACTATGGCTACACCTTC.

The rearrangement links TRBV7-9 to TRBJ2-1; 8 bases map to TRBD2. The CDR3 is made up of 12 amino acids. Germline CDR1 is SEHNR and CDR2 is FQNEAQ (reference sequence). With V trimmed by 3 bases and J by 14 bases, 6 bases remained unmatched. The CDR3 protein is CASSFEAGVKFF. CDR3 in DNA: TGTGCCAGCAGCTTCGAAGCGGGGGTAAAGTTCTTC.

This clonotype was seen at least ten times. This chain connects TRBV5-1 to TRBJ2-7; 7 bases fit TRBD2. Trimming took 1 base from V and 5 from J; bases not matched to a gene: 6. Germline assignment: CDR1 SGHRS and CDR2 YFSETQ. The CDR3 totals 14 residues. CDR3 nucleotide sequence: TGCGCCAGCAGCTTGCAAAGCGGGGAGGACGAGCAGTACTTC. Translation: CASSLQSGEDEQYF.

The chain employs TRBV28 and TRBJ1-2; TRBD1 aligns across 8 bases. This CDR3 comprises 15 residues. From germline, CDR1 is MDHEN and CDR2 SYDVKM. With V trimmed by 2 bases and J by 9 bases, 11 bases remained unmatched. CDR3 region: CASSLGLDREDSYTF. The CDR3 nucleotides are TGTGCCAGCAGTTTAGGCCTGGACAGGGAAGATAGCTACACCTTC.

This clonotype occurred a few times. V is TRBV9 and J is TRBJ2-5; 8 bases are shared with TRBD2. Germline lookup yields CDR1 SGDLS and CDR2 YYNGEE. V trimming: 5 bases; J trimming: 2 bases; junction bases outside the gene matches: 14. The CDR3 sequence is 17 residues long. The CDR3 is CASSPRRAGLGQETQYF. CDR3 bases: TGTGCCAGCAGTCCCAGGAGGGCGGGACTAGGACAAGAGACCCAGTACTTC.

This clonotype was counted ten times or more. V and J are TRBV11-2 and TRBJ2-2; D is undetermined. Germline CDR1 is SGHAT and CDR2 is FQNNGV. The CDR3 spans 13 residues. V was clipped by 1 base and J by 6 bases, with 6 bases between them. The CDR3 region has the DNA TGTGCCAGCAGCTTAGTAAGGGCCGGGGAGCTGTTTTTT. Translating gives CASSLVRAGELFF.

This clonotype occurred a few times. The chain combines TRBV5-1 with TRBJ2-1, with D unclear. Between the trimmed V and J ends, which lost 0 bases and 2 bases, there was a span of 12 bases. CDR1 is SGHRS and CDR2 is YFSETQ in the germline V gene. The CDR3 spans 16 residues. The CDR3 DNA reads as TGCGCCAGCAGCTTGGGATCCCTAGGAACCTACAATGAGCAGTTCTTC. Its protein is CASSLGSLGTYNEQFF.

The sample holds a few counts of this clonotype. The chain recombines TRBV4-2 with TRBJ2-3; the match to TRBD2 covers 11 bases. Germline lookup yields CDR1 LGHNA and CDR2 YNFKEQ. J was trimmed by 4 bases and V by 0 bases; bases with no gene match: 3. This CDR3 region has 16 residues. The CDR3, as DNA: TGTGCCAGCAGCCAAGATGGACTAGCGGGTTCAGATACGCAGTATTTT. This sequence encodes CASSQDGLAGSDTQYF.

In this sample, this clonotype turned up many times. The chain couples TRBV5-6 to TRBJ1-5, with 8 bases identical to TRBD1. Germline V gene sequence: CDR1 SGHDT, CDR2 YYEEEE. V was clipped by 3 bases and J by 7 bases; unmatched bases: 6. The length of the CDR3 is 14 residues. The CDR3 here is CASSSGTGWQPQHF. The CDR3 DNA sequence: TGTGCCAGCAGCTCGGGGACAGGTTGGCAGCCCCAGCATTTT.

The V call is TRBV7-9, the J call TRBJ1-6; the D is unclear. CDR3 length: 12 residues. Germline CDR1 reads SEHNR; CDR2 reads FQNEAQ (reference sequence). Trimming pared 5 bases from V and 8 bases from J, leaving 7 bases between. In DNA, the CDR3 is TGTGCCAGCAGCCCGTCGGATTCACCCCTCCACTTT. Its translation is CASSPSDSPLHF.

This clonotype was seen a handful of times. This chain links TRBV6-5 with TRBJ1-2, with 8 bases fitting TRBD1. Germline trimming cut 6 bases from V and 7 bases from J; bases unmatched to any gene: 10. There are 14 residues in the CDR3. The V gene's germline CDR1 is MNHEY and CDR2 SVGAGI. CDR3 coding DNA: TGTGCCAGCAGCCAGGACAGGGCCCCCTTTGGCTACACCTTC. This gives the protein CASSQDRAPFGYTF.

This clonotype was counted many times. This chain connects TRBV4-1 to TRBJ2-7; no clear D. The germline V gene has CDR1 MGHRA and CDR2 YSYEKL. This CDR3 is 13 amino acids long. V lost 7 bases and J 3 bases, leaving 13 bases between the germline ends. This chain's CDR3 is CASTYRQRYEQYV. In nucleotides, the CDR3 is TGCGCCAGCACCTACCGACAACGCTACGAGCAGTACGTC.

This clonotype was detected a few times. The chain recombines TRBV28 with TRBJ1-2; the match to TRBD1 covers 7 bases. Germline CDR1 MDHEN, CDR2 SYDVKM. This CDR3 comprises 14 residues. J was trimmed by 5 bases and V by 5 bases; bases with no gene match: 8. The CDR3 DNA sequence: TGTGCCAGCAGTCCACCCCGACAGGGTTATGGCTACACCTTC. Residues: CASSPPRQGYGYTF.

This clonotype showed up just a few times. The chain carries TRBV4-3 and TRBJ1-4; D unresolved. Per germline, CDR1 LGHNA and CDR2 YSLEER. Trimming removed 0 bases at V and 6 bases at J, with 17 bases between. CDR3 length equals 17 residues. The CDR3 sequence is CASSQDQALALDEKLFF. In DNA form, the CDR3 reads TGCGCCAGCAGCCAAGATCAGGCCCTGGCCCTTGATGAAAAACTGTTTTTT.

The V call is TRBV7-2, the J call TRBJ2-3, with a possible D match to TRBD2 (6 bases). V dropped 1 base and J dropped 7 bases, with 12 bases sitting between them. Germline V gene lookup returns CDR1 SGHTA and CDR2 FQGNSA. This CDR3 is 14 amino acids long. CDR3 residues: CASSLGLGFYTQYF. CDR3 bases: TGTGCCAGCAGCTTAGGACTAGGGTTCTATACGCAGTATTTT.

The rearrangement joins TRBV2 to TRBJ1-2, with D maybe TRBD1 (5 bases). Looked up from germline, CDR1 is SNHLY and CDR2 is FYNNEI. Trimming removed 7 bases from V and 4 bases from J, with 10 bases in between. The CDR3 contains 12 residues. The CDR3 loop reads CASTIDSYGYTF. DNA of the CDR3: TGTGCCAGCACCATCGACAGCTATGGCTACACCTTC.

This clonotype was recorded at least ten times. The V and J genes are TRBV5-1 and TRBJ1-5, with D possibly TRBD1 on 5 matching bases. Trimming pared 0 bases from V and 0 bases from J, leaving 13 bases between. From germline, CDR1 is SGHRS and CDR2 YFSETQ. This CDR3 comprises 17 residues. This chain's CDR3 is CASSLAPRQGSNQPQHF. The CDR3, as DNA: TGCGCCAGCAGCTTGGCCCCTAGGCAGGGTAGCAATCAGCCCCAGCATTTT.

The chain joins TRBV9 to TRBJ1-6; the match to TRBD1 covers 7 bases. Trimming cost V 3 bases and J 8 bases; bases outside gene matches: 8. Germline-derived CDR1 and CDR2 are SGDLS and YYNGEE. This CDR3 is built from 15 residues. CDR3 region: CASSAFLQGDSPLHF. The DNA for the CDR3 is TGTGCCAGCAGCGCCTTCCTGCAGGGGGATTCACCCCTCCACTTT.

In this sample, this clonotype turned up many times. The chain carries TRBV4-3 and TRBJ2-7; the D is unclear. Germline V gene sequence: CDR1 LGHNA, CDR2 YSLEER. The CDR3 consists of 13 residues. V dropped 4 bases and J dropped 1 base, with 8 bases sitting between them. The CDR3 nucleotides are TGCGCCAGCAGCCCCGACGGATCCTACGAGCAGTACTTC. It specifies CASSPDGSYEQYF.